Listed here are 27 T cell receptor beta chains from one sample, sequenced in a study of control samples from healthy donors and cancer patients. The assay was immunoSEQ multiplex PCR, and TCRdb's table has in-frame clones only and misses some. The repertoire includes some 97,000 clones, roughly 87% of them detected once, and about 18% sits in the top ten. Sequences were obtained from blood. The receptors originated from a woman aged 45-65 years in good health.

The CDR3 protein is CASRPAGLDLDTQYF. Written as DNA, the CDR3 is TGTGCCAGCCGTCCGGCGGGGTTGGACTTAGATACGCAGTATTTT. This sequence joins TRBV5-6 and TRBJ2-3; the D gene is possibly TRBD2 (6 bases). The CDR3 length is 15 residues. The germline V gene has CDR1 SGHDT and CDR2 YYEEEE. V lost 7 bases, J lost 5 bases, and 20 bases lay in between.

The J gene is TRBJ2-3, the V gene TRBV21-1. TRBV21-1 is listed as a pseudogene. The CDR3 spans 11 residues. DNA of the CDR3: TGTGCCGGGCGGTTCACAGATACGCAGTATTTT. The encoded protein is CAGRFTDTQYF.

The rearrangement joins TRBV28 to TRBJ1-5, with no clear D. Germline CDR1 and CDR2: MDHEN and SYDVKM. Trimming cost V 4 bases and J 0 bases, with 16 bases left between them. There are 17 residues in the CDR3. The CDR3 DNA is TGTGCCAGCAGTTCTGCGGGCTGGAGGAGTAGCAATCAGCCCCAGCATTTT. Translation: CASSSAGWRSSNQPQHF.

The rearrangement uses TRBV3-1 (or the pseudogene TRBV3-2) and TRBJ1-4; D unclear. The CDR3 has 14 amino acids. In germline, CDR1 is LGHDT, CDR2 YNNKEL (reference sequence). With 3 bases removed from V and 5 bases from J, the gap between germline ends came to 10 bases. CDR3 sequence reads: CASSQRKQNEKLFF. CDR3 nucleotides: TGTGCCAGCAGCCAGCGAAAACAGAATGAAAAACTGTTTTTT.

This chain links TRBV4-2 with TRBJ2-5; weak D call: TRBD1 (5 bases). Deletions cut 3 bases from V and 1 base from J, with 12 bases between. The CDR3 totals 15 residues. The germline gives CDR1 LGHNA, CDR2 YNFKEQ. The CDR3 DNA follows: TGTGCCAGCAGCCAGGACATACGACCCCAAGAGACCCAGTACTTC. It codes for CASSQDIRPQETQYF.

DNA for the CDR3: TGTGCCAGCACCTACCCCTTAGCGGGAGGTATCGAGCAGTACGTC. It yields the protein CASTYPLAGGIEQYV. J is TRBJ2-7 and V is TRBV6-5; 10 bases are a match to TRBD2. Trimming took 7 bases from V and 6 from J; bases not matched to a gene: 12. From germline, CDR1 is MNHEY and CDR2 SVGAGI. The CDR3 runs to 15 residues.

This rearrangement joins TRBV19 to TRBJ1-5, with D tentatively TRBD1 (6 bases). Trimming took 10 bases from V and 5 from J, leaving 15 bases between them. CDR3 length: 13 residues. The germline CDR1 and CDR2 sequences are LNHDA and SQIVND (reference sequence). The CDR3 loop is CATQGYGYQPQHF. The CDR3 DNA reads as TGTGCCACTCAGGGGTATGGTTATCAGCCCCAGCATTTT.

The chain couples TRBV6-5 to TRBJ2-1; no definite D call. The germline V gene encodes CDR1 MNHEY and CDR2 SVGAGI. Trimming removed 5 bases from V and 7 bases from J, with 15 bases in between. The CDR3 totals 14 residues. The CDR3 DNA sequence: TGTGCCAGCAGTCTGAATGCCCTAACAAATGAGCAGTTCTTC. Translation gives CASSLNALTNEQFF.

The chain combines TRBV6-6 with TRBJ2-7; 9 bases are shared with TRBD1. The ends lost 5 bases at V and 4 bases at J; junction bases unmatched: 15. This CDR3 comprises 17 residues. Germline lookup yields CDR1 MNHNY and CDR2 SVGAGI (reference sequence). The CDR3 DNA is TGTGCCAGCAGTCCTAACCTCGGGGACAGGGTACCGTACGAGCAGTACTTC. This encodes CASSPNLGDRVPYEQYF.

V and J are TRBV29-1 and TRBJ2-3; 8 nucleotides match TRBD2. Germline CDR1 is SQVTM and CDR2 is ANQGSEA. CDR3 length: 17 residues. J gave up 1 base and V 7 bases, and 16 bases lay outside the gene matches. The CDR3 loop is CSGRPRESGSGTDTQYF. The CDR3 DNA sequence: TGCAGCGGCCGACCGAGGGAAAGCGGGAGTGGCACAGATACGCAGTATTTT.

Here the CDR3 DNA reads TGTGCCAGCAGCCCAACGGGGGCTAGCGGGAGACGTTACCGCACAGATACGCAGTATTTT. It encodes CASSPTGASGRRYRTDTQYF. The chain recombines TRBV7-3 with TRBJ2-3; 10 bases align to TRBD2. The germline V gene encodes CDR1 SGHTA and CDR2 FQGTGA. J lost 1 base, V lost 5 bases, and 18 bases had no gene match. The CDR3 is made up of 20 amino acids.

The rearrangement uses TRBV15 and TRBJ1-1; D is unresolved. Between the trimmed V and J ends, which lost 0 bases and 1 base, there was a span of 3 bases. The CDR3 sequence is 13 residues long. The germline gives CDR1 LNHNV, CDR2 YYDKDF (reference sequence). The CDR3 DNA sequence: TGTGCCACCAGCAGAGAATGGAACACTGAAGCTTTCTTT. Its protein product is CATSREWNTEAFF. The full variable domain, rest sourced from reference TRBV15 and TRBJ1-1, is DAMVIQNPRYQVTQFGKPVTLSCSQTLNHNVMYWYQQKSSQAPKLLFHYYDKDFNNEADTPDNFQSRRPNTSFCFLDIRSPGLGDTAMYLCATSREWNTEAFFGQGTRLTVV.

The gene calls are TRBV28 and TRBJ2-5; 7 nucleotides agree with TRBD2. The germline CDR1 and CDR2 sequences are MDHEN and SYDVKM. The trim removed 7 bases at V and 4 bases at J, leaving 9 bases unmatched. The CDR3 loop spans 14 amino acids. Written as DNA, the CDR3 is TGTGCCAGCACGTCCTCATGGGGGGGAGAGACCCAGTACTTC. It codes for CASTSSWGGETQYF.

The chain couples TRBV5-4 to TRBJ1-3; D remains ambiguous. Germline values: CDR1 SGHNT, CDR2 YYREEE (reference sequence). V lost 0 bases, J lost 0 bases, and 13 bases lay in between. The CDR3 has 17 residues. The CDR3 loop reads CASSLASGPTSGNTIYF. The CDR3 coding sequence is TGTGCCAGCAGCTTGGCCAGTGGACCAACCTCTGGAAACACCATATATTTT.

This clone showed up just a few times. This rearrangement joins TRBV5-4 to TRBJ2-1, with 8 nucleotides matching TRBD2. Germline-derived CDR1 and CDR2 are SGHNT and YYREEE (reference sequence). J was trimmed by 7 bases and V by 4 bases; bases with no gene match: 16. The CDR3 consists of 17 residues. The DNA for the CDR3 is TGTGCCAGCAGCAAGTCCTCCACACTAGCGGTGGGGAATGAGCAGTTCTTC. Translated, it gives CASSKSSTLAVGNEQFF.

The chain has TRBV15 and TRBJ2-7; 10 positions agree with TRBD2. The germline V gene has CDR1 LNHNV and CDR2 YYDKDF (reference sequence). CDR3 length: 13 amino acids. Germline trimming cut 5 bases from V and 6 bases from J; bases unmatched to any gene: 4. The CDR3 coding sequence is TGTGCCACCAGCGAAGCGGGAGGGCCCGAGCAGTACGTC. It encodes CATSEAGGPEQYV.

The rearrangement links TRBV4-3 to TRBJ1-1; D gene ambiguous. Germline lookup yields CDR1 LGHNA and CDR2 YSLEER. CDR3 length: 14 amino acids. V was shortened by 1 base and J by 1 base, with 7 bases between the two germline ends. In nucleotides, the CDR3 is TGCGCCAGCAGCCAAGGGGTTTGGAACACTGAAGCTTTCTTT. Its translation: CASSQGVWNTEAFF.

This chain joins TRBV9 and TRBJ2-7, with 7 bases that match TRBD1. The germline CDR1 and CDR2 sequences are SGDLS and YYNGEE. The length of the CDR3 is 15 residues. Germline trimming cut 1 base from V and 0 bases from J; bases unmatched to any gene: 4. For the CDR3, the DNA is TGTGCCAGCAGCGTACCGGGACAGATCTCCTACGAGCAGTACTTC. It specifies CASSVPGQISYEQYF.

This clone occurred once. V usage is TRBV4-3 and J usage is TRBJ1-4, with a tentative D call TRBD1 (5 bases). This CDR3 is built from 16 residues. The V gene lost 3 bases and the J gene lost 0 bases, with 11 bases spanning the gap. The germline V gene has CDR1 LGHNA and CDR2 YSLEER. CDR3 sequence: CASSQGDGATNEKLFF. In DNA, the CDR3 is TGCGCCAGCAGCCAGGGGGACGGAGCAACTAATGAAAAACTGTTTTTT.

CDR3 coding DNA: TGTGCCAGCAGCCCCCCGACAGGGGTCTATGGCTACACCTTC. It encodes CASSPPTGVYGYTF. This rearrangement joins TRBV11-2 to TRBJ1-2; 8 bases line up with TRBD1. This CDR3 spans 14 amino acids. V dropped 5 bases and J dropped 4; count of bases not matched to a gene: 6. Germline lookup yields CDR1 SGHAT and CDR2 FQNNGV.

The chain joins TRBV20-1 to TRBJ2-1; D ambiguous. V was cut by 2 bases and J by 6 bases, with 5 bases left in between. The CDR3 is made up of 11 amino acids. CDR1 is DFQATT and CDR2 is SNEGSKA in the germline V gene (reference sequence). DNA for the CDR3: TGCAGTGCTAGACTGGTCAATGAGCAGTTCTTC. Translation: CSARLVNEQFF.

The genes are TRBV5-4 and TRBJ1-2; a possible D gene is TRBD1 (5 bases). Germline V gene sequence: CDR1 SGHNT, CDR2 YYREEE (reference sequence). The V end lost 4 bases, the J end lost 2 bases, and 12 bases lay between the germline ends. CDR3 length equals 14 residues. CDR3 amino acids: CASSPTGGNYGYTF. In DNA form, the CDR3 reads TGTGCCAGCAGCCCCACTGGGGGGAACTATGGCTACACCTTC.

V and J are TRBV10-3 and TRBJ2-7; a weak D match, TRBD2 (6 bases). This CDR3 is built from 13 residues. Germline CDR1 ENHRY, CDR2 SYGVKD. V was trimmed by 9 bases and J by 2 bases, leaving 14 bases between them. For the CDR3, the DNA is TGTGCCATTCGGGACCCGGGAGCCTACGAGCAGTACGTC. Residues: CAIRDPGAYEQYV.

The table lists this clone with a count of one. The genes are TRBV5-1 and TRBJ2-7, with 8 bases that match TRBD1. CDR1 is SGHRS, CDR2 YFSETQ, per germline. This CDR3 is 15 amino acids long. V dropped 0 bases and J dropped 3; count of bases not matched to a gene: 5. The CDR3 DNA sequence: TGCGCCAGCAGCTTGGGCGACAGGGGCGACTACGAGCAGTACTTC. Protein product: CASSLGDRGDYEQYF.

The sample holds a few counts of this clone. This chain uses TRBV10-2 with TRBJ2-2; D not resolved. Per the germline V gene, CDR1 is WSHSY and CDR2 is SAAADI. The CDR3 is made up of 12 amino acids. The V end was cut by 7 bases, the J end by 5 bases, with 8 bases between. The CDR3 DNA reads TGCGCCAGCAAGTGGGTTACCGGGGAGCTGTTTTTT. Translating gives CASKWVTGELFF.

The rearrangement links TRBV12-3 or TRBV12-4 to TRBJ2-1, with unresolved D. Trimming shortened V by 8 bases and J by 7 bases, and 9 bases separated the two germline ends. The CDR3 runs to 11 residues. The CDR3, as DNA: TGTGCCAGCTTCACATCAAATGAGCAGTTCTTC. Translating it yields CASFTSNEQFF.

The V call is TRBV20-1, the J call TRBJ2-5; D may be TRBD1 (5 bases). CDR1 and CDR2 from the germline V gene are DFQATT and SNEGSKA (reference sequence). V gave up 5 bases and J gave up 5 bases, with 6 bases separating them. The CDR3 has 10 residues. The CDR3 sequence: CSAYRETQYF. The CDR3 DNA reads as TGCAGTGCTTACAGGGAGACCCAGTACTTC.